One sample yielded the 28 T cell receptor beta chains listed below, sequenced in a study of T cells after yellow fever vaccination. Via MiXCR, TCRdb re-called the 5' RACE reads, giving one row per CDR3 protein. The table has around 300,000 distinct CDR3 sequences, 3.5% to 4.5% seen once. Sample: PBMCs, taken 15 days after the yellow fever booster vaccination. Every receptor here comes from a man between 18 and 29 years old who received the YFV17D yellow fever vaccine.

This clonotype was recorded at least ten times. The V call is TRBV7-6, the J call TRBJ1-1, with a tentative D call TRBD1 (6 bases). Germline V gene lookup returns CDR1 SGHVS and CDR2 FNYEAQ. CDR3 length: 15 amino acids. Trimming removed 0 bases from V and 6 bases from J, with 14 bases in between. CDR3 region: CASSLAQGKLAEAFF. CDR3 DNA sequence: TGTGCCAGCAGCTTAGCTCAGGGGAAGCTCGCTGAAGCTTTCTTT.

In its sample, this clonotype was seen a few times. The V call is TRBV4-3, the J call TRBJ1-2, with a possible D match to TRBD1 (5 bases). CDR1 and CDR2 from the germline V gene are LGHNA and YSLEER. This CDR3 is built from 15 residues. Trimming left V 0 bases short and J 5 bases short, with 13 bases between. Here the CDR3 DNA reads TGCGCCAGCAGCCAAGATACCGGGACTGCGTATGGCTACACCTTC. Translation gives CASSQDTGTAYGYTF.

This clonotype was found many times. The chain couples TRBV5-5 to TRBJ1-1, with D possibly TRBD1 on 6 matching bases. V dropped 0 bases and J dropped 5 bases, with 8 bases sitting between them. Germline loops: CDR1 SGHKS, CDR2 YYEKEE (reference sequence). CDR3 length: 13 residues. The CDR3 loop is CASSLEGETEAFF. The CDR3 bases are TGTGCCAGCAGCTTGGAGGGGGAGACTGAAGCTTTCTTT.

The chain couples TRBV28 to TRBJ2-6; TRBD1 matches at 7 bases. Germline V gene lookup returns CDR1 MDHEN and CDR2 SYDVKM. The CDR3 has 15 amino acids. After removal of 6 bases from V and 0 bases from J, the junction contained 2 bases not matched to a gene. The CDR3 here is CASRDRFSGANVLTF. The DNA for the CDR3 is TGTGCCAGCAGGGACAGGTTCTCTGGGGCCAACGTCCTGACTTTC.

V and J are TRBV5-1 and TRBJ2-7; 11 bases are shared with TRBD2. CDR3 length: 14 residues. Trimming cost V 5 bases and J 6 bases; bases outside gene matches: 7. Per germline, CDR1 SGHRS and CDR2 YFSETQ. This chain's CDR3 is CASRVTSGVVEQYF. DNA of the CDR3: TGCGCCAGCAGGGTGACTAGCGGGGTCGTCGAGCAGTACTTC.

The sample holds many counts of this clonotype. The chain joins TRBV2 to TRBJ1-2, with D possibly being TRBD1 (5 bases). This CDR3 is built from 13 residues. V dropped 9 bases and J dropped 3 bases, with 14 bases sitting between them. Germline V CDR1 and CDR2: SNHLY, FYNNEI. The CDR3: CASRGEGDYGYTF. The CDR3 DNA reads as TGTGCCAGTAGAGGGGAGGGTGACTATGGCTACACCTTC.

The chain combines TRBV6-2 or TRBV6-3 with TRBJ1-1, with a weak D call TRBD1 (5 bases). Germline values: CDR1 MNHEY, CDR2 SVGEGT. The germline V and J ends were trimmed by 5 bases and 4 bases, with 26 bases remaining between them. This CDR3 is 18 amino acids long. In DNA, the CDR3 is TGTGCCAGCAGTCAGTTGGCCGGGACCCCAAGGGAGGTCACTGAAGCTTTCTTT. This gives the protein CASSQLAGTPREVTEAFF.

This clonotype was seen only a few times. V gene TRBV11-1 combines with J gene TRBJ2-1; 8 nucleotides match TRBD2. With 5 bases clipped from V and 8 bases from J, the junction kept 8 bases outside the gene matches. The CDR3 totals 14 residues. Germline CDR1 reads SGHAT; CDR2 reads FQDESV (reference sequence). In nucleotides, the CDR3 is TGTGCCAGCAGCCTGGGGACTAGGCTTCATGAGCAGTTCTTC. Translated: CASSLGTRLHEQFF.

Many counts were recorded for this clonotype. This chain connects TRBV7-9 to TRBJ2-3; D gene uncertain. Germline V gene data show CDR1 as SEHNR and CDR2 as FQNEAQ (reference sequence). Trimming left V 8 bases short and J 1 base short, with 7 bases between. The CDR3 is 12 amino acids. The CDR3 DNA reads TGTGCCAGCGACACCGGCACAGATACGCAGTATTTT. It is translated as CASDTGTDTQYF.

This clonotype was seen ten or more times. The chain uses TRBV6-2 or TRBV6-3 and TRBJ2-4, with D unresolved. The CDR3 runs to 18 residues. From germline, CDR1 is MNHEY and CDR2 SVGEGT. Trimming stripped 0 bases from V and 4 bases from J, with 19 bases between. The CDR3 is CASSYSRVLWVKKNIQYF. The CDR3 DNA follows: TGTGCCAGCAGTTACTCTCGGGTTTTATGGGTGAAAAAAAACATTCAGTACTTC.

There are many counts of this clonotype. DNA for the CDR3: TGTGCCAGCAGTGAAAGGAACAGGGAGAACACTGAAGCTTTCTTT. Translated, it gives CASSERNRENTEAFF. This chain connects TRBV6-1 to TRBJ1-1; maybe TRBD1 (6 bases). Trimming stripped 2 bases from V and 1 base from J, with 11 bases between. CDR1 and CDR2 from the germline V gene are MNHNS and SASEGT. CDR3 length: 15 residues.

The chain couples TRBV3-1 to TRBJ1-4; TRBD1 matches at 9 bases. V dropped 5 bases and J dropped 8; count of bases not matched to a gene: 6. This CDR3 is built from 14 residues. Germline CDR1 and CDR2: LGHDT and YNNKEL (reference sequence). This CDR3 reads CASSYGQGQEKLFF. The CDR3 region has the DNA TGTGCCAGCAGCTACGGACAGGGGCAGGAAAAACTGTTTTTT.

This clonotype was counted only a few times. The rearrangement uses TRBV6-2 or TRBV6-3 and TRBJ2-2; D uncertain. The CDR3 consists of 13 residues. Germline V CDR1 and CDR2: MNHEY, SVGEGT. Deletions cut 0 bases from V and 11 bases from J, with 10 bases between. CDR3 in amino acids: CASSYSIPPELFF. The CDR3 DNA reads as TGTGCCAGCAGTTACTCGATCCCCCCAGAGCTGTTTTTT.

This clonotype was observed at least ten times. The chain joins TRBV7-2 to TRBJ2-3; tentatively, D is TRBD1 or TRBD2 (6 bases each). The V end was cut by 5 bases, the J end by 5 bases, with 26 bases between. Germline CDR1 reads SGHTA; CDR2 reads FQGNSA. The CDR3 extends over 18 amino acids. The DNA of the CDR3 is TGTGCCAGCAGCCGCAGTCCCGGGGGCCGGGGGCTTAGAGATACGCAGTATTTT. Encoded protein: CASSRSPGGRGLRDTQYF.

The chain recombines TRBV4-2 with TRBJ2-7; D possibly corresponds to TRBD1 (5 bases). Germline CDR1 and CDR2: LGHNA and YNFKEQ. V shed 5 bases and J shed 6 bases, with 17 bases lying between them. This CDR3 has 14 residues. In DNA, the CDR3 is TGTGCCAGCAGCGCCGTGGTTTGGGGCCTCGAGCAGTACGTC. It yields the protein CASSAVVWGLEQYV.

This clonotype was seen only a few times. V usage is TRBV9 and J usage is TRBJ1-6, with 10 bases fitting TRBD1. CDR1 SGDLS and CDR2 YYNGEE come from the germline V gene. CDR3 length equals 15 residues. Losses at the gene ends were 1 base for V and 9 bases for J; bases not matched to a gene: 4. The CDR3 DNA is TGTGCCAGCAGCGTAAGGGACAGGGGATCTTCACCCCTCCACTTT. It specifies CASSVRDRGSSPLHF. Full variable domain (remainder filled in from reference TRBV9 and TRBJ1-6): DSGVTQTPKHLITATGQRVTLRCSPRSGDLSVYWYQQSLDQGLQFLIQYYNGEERAKGNILERFSAQQFPDLHSELNLSSLELGDSALYFCASSVRDRGSSPLHFGNGTRLTVT.

The sample holds many counts of this clonotype. V is TRBV4-1 and J is TRBJ1-5; D remains unclear. V lost 0 bases, J lost 3 bases, and 9 bases lay in between. The germline V gene has CDR1 MGHRA and CDR2 YSYEKL. The CDR3 totals 15 residues. The CDR3 DNA sequence: TGCGCCAGCAGCCAAGATCCTGAGACCAATCAGCCCCAGCATTTT. Its protein is CASSQDPETNQPQHF.

This clonotype has a count of ten or more. One end of the junction fails to match germline, which may point to a read error. The chain joins TRBV6-2 or TRBV6-3 to TRBJ1-6; perhaps TRBD1 as D (6 bases). This CDR3 spans 13 amino acids. Per the germline V gene, CDR1 is MNHEY and CDR2 is SVGEGT. CDR3 sequence (DNA): TGTGCCAGCAGTTTCACTTCCGGGACACCCTTCCACTTT. It encodes CASSFTSGTPFHF.

There are many counts of this clonotype. The V call is TRBV9, the J call TRBJ1-1, with D hard to call. V was shortened by 0 bases and J by 6 bases, with 6 bases between the two germline ends. Germline-derived CDR1 and CDR2 are SGDLS and YYNGEE. The CDR3 contains 12 residues. Here the CDR3 DNA reads TGTGCCAGCAGCGTAGTCGGTTCTGAAGCTTTCTTT. Protein product: CASSVVGSEAFF.

This clonotype was found many times. Written as DNA, the CDR3 is TGTGCCAGCAGTCGGGAGGGGTGGGGAACTGAAGCTTTCTTT. Protein sequence: CASSREGWGTEAFF. The gene calls are TRBV27 and TRBJ1-1; possibly TRBD1 for D (5 bases). The CDR3 extends over 14 amino acids. The V gene lost 5 bases and the J gene lost 5 bases, with 15 bases spanning the gap. Germline V lookup: CDR1 MNHEY, CDR2 SMNVEV (reference sequence).

This clonotype was recorded many times. The chain employs TRBV20-1 and TRBJ2-7; tentative D call: TRBD2 (5 bases). Trimming removed 0 bases at V and 3 bases at J, with 9 bases between. The length of the CDR3 is 13 residues. Germline V CDR1 and CDR2: DFQATT, SNEGSKA (reference sequence). Written as DNA, the CDR3 is TGCAGTGCTAGAGATGGTGGACTCTACGAGCAGTACTTC. It yields the protein CSARDGGLYEQYF.

The J gene is TRBJ1-1, the V gene TRBV7-3, with TRBD1 identical over 8 bases. Trimming at V came to 2 bases and at J to 4 bases, leaving 9 bases not matched to a gene. In germline, CDR1 is SGHTA, CDR2 FQGTGA. The CDR3 is 16 amino acids. The CDR3 region has the DNA TGTGCCAGCAGCTTATTAGGACAGGGCTCAGTCACTGAAGCTTTCTTT. Amino acids: CASSLLGQGSVTEAFF.

This clonotype was counted at least ten times. V gene TRBV7-2 combines with J gene TRBJ1-3; D remains unclear. V was trimmed by 1 base and J by 0 bases, leaving 10 bases between them. The V gene's germline CDR1 is SGHTA and CDR2 FQGNSA. The CDR3 spans 16 residues. The CDR3 sequence: CASSLDPHISGNTIYF. The CDR3 DNA is TGTGCCAGCAGCTTAGACCCGCATATCTCTGGAAACACCATATATTTT.

This clonotype was seen repeatedly, ten times or more. This chain connects TRBV5-1 to TRBJ1-6; D gene uncertain. CDR1 and CDR2 (germline): SGHRS, YFSETQ. This CDR3 has 15 residues. V lost 4 bases and J 3 bases, leaving 11 bases between the germline ends. CDR3 region: CASSPGRNYNSPLHF. In nucleotides, the CDR3 is TGCGCCAGCAGCCCTGGACGGAACTATAATTCACCCCTCCACTTT.

The V gene is TRBV7-9, the J gene TRBJ1-6, with D possibly being TRBD1 (5 bases). The CDR3 is 15 amino acids. Germline CDR1 is SEHNR and CDR2 is FQNEAQ (reference sequence). The V end was cut by 5 bases, the J end by 10 bases, with 18 bases between. CDR3 in amino acids: CASSRWEIGASPLHF. In nucleotides, the CDR3 is TGTGCCAGCAGCCGGTGGGAGATCGGGGCCTCACCCCTCCACTTT.

This clonotype was recorded many times. The chain uses TRBV7-2 and TRBJ2-7, with TRBD1 as a possible D gene (5 bases). CDR1 is SGHTA and CDR2 is FQGNSA in the germline V gene. Trimming cost V 3 bases and J 4 bases, with 13 bases left between them. CDR3 size: 14 residues. The CDR3 region has the DNA TGTGCCAGCAGCTTGTTTCAGGGCTTGTACGAGCAGTACTTC. Translating gives CASSLFQGLYEQYF. Variable domain in full (rest from reference TRBV7-2 and TRBJ2-7): GAGVSQSPSNKVTEKGKDVELRCDPISGHTALYWYRQSLGQGLEFLIYFQGNSAPDKSGLPSDRFSAERTGGSVSTLTIQRTQQEDSAVYLCASSLFQGLYEQYFGPGTRLTVT.

This clonotype has ten or more counts. The chain couples TRBV6-5 to TRBJ2-3; perhaps TRBD2 as D (5 bases). This CDR3 region has 13 residues. Germline V CDR1 and CDR2: MNHEY, SVGAGI. Trimming removed 2 bases from V and 3 bases from J, with 6 bases in between. Here the CDR3 DNA reads TGTGCCAGCAGTTACACGGGAACAGATACGCAGTATTTT. It specifies CASSYTGTDTQYF.

The V and J genes are TRBV7-2 and TRBJ2-5; weak D call: TRBD2 (6 bases). Trimming removed 4 bases from V and 5 bases from J, with 17 bases in between. The CDR3 has 15 amino acids. Germline V gene data show CDR1 as SGHTA and CDR2 as FQGNSA. The CDR3 loop is CASSSRLGKGETQYF. The CDR3 region has the DNA TGTGCCAGCAGCTCCCGACTAGGAAAAGGGGAGACCCAGTACTTC. The full variable domain, in which reference TRBV7-2 and TRBJ2-5 provide the parts outside the CDR3, is GAGVSQSPSNKVTEKGKDVELRCDPISGHTALYWYRQSLGQGLEFLIYFQGNSAPDKSGLPSDRFSAERTGGSVSTLTIQRTQQEDSAVYLCASSSRLGKGETQYFGPGTRLLVL.